This TCR beta chain derives from a study of T-cell reconstitution after alpha-beta-depleted transplantation in children. Study-level findings and limits: Some patients owed their high day-60 TCRbeta diversity to surviving recipient T cells and thymic progenitors. Fresh T-cell production supplied most of the T-cell counts and diversity seen one year after transplant. There were reportedly several hundred expanded graft clones from which alpha-beta T cells came about two months after transplant.

This clonotype appeared once. Its antigen is undetermined. V shed 6 bases, J shed 2 bases, and the junction held 11 bases outside the gene matches. CDR3 length: 18 residues. Germline V gene sequence: CDR1 MGHDK, CDR2 SYGVNS. Preparing the TCRbeta library involved the use of unique molecular identifiers. TCRdb fed the PCR reads into MiXCR, producing one record per CDR3 protein. The sample records tens of thousands of distinct CDR3 sequences, 44% being singletons. V is TRBV25-1 and J is TRBJ2-6; 9 bases fit TRBD1. This TCR was recovered from a male patient younger than 18 who had a stem cell transplant for acute lymphoblastic leukemia, so the T cells may come from the graft donor. Source: PBMCs, mostly from graft donor cells, taken 360 days after TCRalphabeta/CD19-depleted stem cell transplant. CDR3 region: CASSPVGQGSPGANVLTF. The CDR3 DNA reads TGTGCCAGCAGCCCAGTGGGACAGGGAAGTCCTGGGGCCAACGTCCTGACTTTC. The entire variable domain, with the rest obtained from reference TRBV25-1 and TRBJ2-6, is as follows: EADIYQTPRYLVIGTGKKITLECSQTMGHDKMYWYQQDPGMELHLIHYSYGVNSTEKGDLSSESTVSRIRTEHFPLTLESARPSHTSQYLCASSPVGQGSPGANVLTFGAGSRLTVL.